Sequencing of this T cell receptor beta chain was carried out in a study of naive and memory T cell subsets (dated by TCRdb to the late 2010s). For the wider study: An open-source, UMI-based TCR alpha and beta sequencing pipeline was applied to sorted naive and memory peripheral blood T cell subsets. IgG serology results and the functional CMV T cell responses were in complete agreement. RNA was DNase-treated and reverse transcribed with TCR constant-region primers, mostly using SuperScript III. Broader findings and caveats from the paper: RNA-based TCR counts may be influenced by expression changes linked to T cell activation and differentiation. A power law was followed by TCR abundance, with an exponent that differed between naive and memory subsets but was consistent across the three individuals. Gini index rose and Shannon and inverse Simpson diversity fell from naive through CM, EM and EMRA in both CD4 and CD8 cells. After error correction, only a single occurrence was seen for over 85% of naive TCR sequences, so much steeper abundance distributions were produced than in memory subsets. No ground truth was available to validate the repertoire findings for the naive and memory subsets. Clonotypes were defined as single alpha or beta chain sequences, not paired alpha/beta receptors.

Comment on this clonotype: Its antigen specificity is not known. It has no much larger one-base neighbor in the sample; base qualities were not kept.

Based on the germline V gene, the CDR1 and CDR2 sequences are MGHRA and YSYEKL. The CDR3, cysteine through phenylalanine, is 15 amino acids long. Of the read, only the CDR3 DNA is kept; its 45 bases are in frame from base 1. Compared with germline, V lacks 3 bases and J lacks 9 bases; bases without a gene match: 8. From the second PCR step onward, the TCR alpha chain libraries and the TCR beta chain libraries were amplified separately. To determine each donor's CMV status, fresh PBMCs were stimulated overnight with CMV viral lysate, and IFNgamma production from CD4+ T cells was then assessed. CD4 T cells were positively selected using Miltenyi beads, after which CD8 T cells were positively selected from the CD4-negative fraction. Cells stained for CD3, CD4, CD8, CD45RA, CD27 and a live/dead dye were sorted on a BD Aria II into four subsets by CD45RA and CD27. Three healthy volunteers provided blood, and each donor's sample was split into CD4 and CD8 T cells and then further divided into four differentiation subsets. Approximately 0.11 L of peripheral blood was drawn per donor, and PBMC were isolated by Ficoll-Paque PLUS density-gradient centrifugation. After sorting, cells were lysed in RLT buffer, RNA was extracted using a Qiagen RNeasy kit, and the extracted RNA was stored at -80 degrees C.

Receptors were amplified or captured by UMI-ligation and nested PCR. An equimolar mix of two oligonucleotides covering both TRBC1 and TRBC2 was used as the beta constant-region primer. Four rounds of PCR, combining the SP2 primer with nested alpha and beta constant-region primers, were used to amplify the ligated cDNA. T4 RNA ligase 1 ligated a single-stranded oligonucleotide carrying the SP2 primer and a 12-nucleotide UMI to the cDNA 3' end. The ligation reaction was kept at 16 degrees C for 20-24 hours. PCR2 was typically performed as a SYBR Green qPCR and was stopped at a predetermined threshold so that over-amplification was prevented. All purifications after the first were performed with Agencourt AMPure XP magnetic beads. Libraries were quantified by Qubit and checked on a TapeStation, with a main peak expected near 650 bp. Pooled libraries were sequenced on an Illumina MiSeq using v2 2x251 paired-end kits, and typically roughly 1-2.2 million reads were obtained per sample. Libraries were pooled at 4 nM per sample, and roughly 4.5-7.5% PhiX was added to improve cluster recognition. The paper's processing steps were these. FASTQ reads processed by Demultiplexor were assigned V and J genes by Decombinator through tag matching that tolerated a single base-pair mismatch. By using UMIs, Collapsinator corrected both sequencing errors and the frequency errors caused by PCR heterogeneity. TCRs were translated and CDR3s were extracted from the conserved cysteine to the FGXG phenylalanine by CDR3Translator, with non-productive sequences being flagged. Gini, Shannon entropy and inverse Simpson indices were calculated on repertoires that had been subsampled to equal numbers of UMI-defined TCRs. Clonotype abundance distributions were fitted to a power law by maximum likelihood within the linear range. For one naive CD8 sample, the pipeline and MIGEC produced similar UMI counts, unique TCR numbers and clonal distributions. A set of several thousand CMV-associated CDR3 sequences, compiled from VDJdb and a published dataset, was used to search the repertoires. The raw public data were reprocessed by TCRdb itself: fastp quality trimming at Q25, MiXCR clonotype calling, in-frame beta chains only. Duplicate CDR3 protein sequences are folded into a single record with the most common DNA and genes. The V and J calls and clone size come from TCRdb's table, not from the authors' own analysis. This sample gives 95,000 to 150,000 distinct CDR3 sequences in total; about 36% of them show up just once. The top ten constitute 0.9% of the sample.

This sequence was found in a human donor in good health. Material for sequencing was central memory CD4+ T cells from blood. According to the study, the label for this sample's cell subset or site signals: central memory, CD45RA- CD27+. The rearrangement joined TRBV4-1 to TRBJ2-1; 10 bases in the junction line up with TRBD1. The DNA sequence is given as TGCGCCAGCAGCCACACTTTGACAGGGGGCGGTGAGCAGTTCTTC. Translated, it reads CASSHTLTGGGEQFF.